This T cell receptor (beta chain) was identified in a study of T cell responses to AZD1222 COVID-19 vaccine. Overall study results and limits: Spike-specific TCR repertoires showed rising breadth and depth after two AZD1222 doses.

Germline CDR1 SGHDT, CDR2 YYEEEE. Trimming shortened V by 2 bases and J by 2 bases, and 16 bases separated the two germline ends. This CDR3 region has 16 residues. On this clone: Its antigen remains unknown.

Only in-frame clones appear in the TCRdb table, and some are missing; sequencing was by immunoSEQ multiplex PCR. The sample carries some 130,000 clones, approximately 92% recorded once. This sequence originates from an adult who received the AZD1222 COVID-19 vaccine. The V and J genes are TRBV5-6 and TRBJ2-5; maybe TRBD1 (6 bases). The sequenced sample was peripheral blood, obtained 28 days after the second AZD1222 dose. CDR3 nucleotides: TGTGCCAGCAGCTTATTTCTCGGGACACAACAAGAGACCCAGTACTTC. This translates into CASSLFLGTQQETQYF. Combining the CDR3 with reference TRBV5-6 and TRBJ2-5 gives the whole variable domain DAGVTQSPTHLIKTRGQQVTLRCSPKSGHDTVSWYQQALGQGPQFIFQYYEEEERQRGNFPDRFSGHQFPNYSSELNVNALLLGDSALYLCASSLFLGTQQETQYFGPGTRLLVL.